The rows below give T cell receptor beta chains drawn from one sample of a study of T cells in Graves' hyperthyroidism and ophthalmopathy. Each CDR3 protein gets one entry after TCRdb re-called the multiplex PCR reads with MiXCR. This table holds around 520,000 distinct CDR3 sequences, around 15% found once. Sequencing was carried out using blood. These receptors were obtained from a woman aged 40 to 50 with Graves' hyperthyroidism. Both conserved end residues are part of each CDR3.

j_call v_call cdr3_aa
TRBJ2-3 TRBV20-1 CSARDRPAGADTQYF
TRBJ2-7 TRBV6-1 CASSEQITTGTETYEQYF
TRBJ2-1 TRBV13 CASSSTGGYNEQFF
TRBJ1-5 TRBV6-1 CASRGRVEQPQHF
TRBJ2-5 TRBV20-1 CSASSPSAGETQYF
TRBJ1-6 TRBV28 CASSRQGDLLYNSPLHF
TRBJ1-6 TRBV27 CASSLYRGKETLHF
TRBJ2-7 TRBV30 CAWNRGTSGAYEQYF
TRBJ2-1 TRBV5-1 CANSLGEGDNEQFF
TRBJ2-3 TRBV6-1 CASILPPGRASTDTQYF
TRBJ1-4 TRBV20-1 CSAKPGHNNEKLFF
TRBJ2-1 TRBV7-9 CASQTGTNDNEQFF
TRBJ2-5 TRBV3-1 CASSLGGGEGETQYF
TRBJ2-1 TRBV19 CASSSSLAGGRNEQFF
TRBJ1-1 TRBV28 CASSTPRTGVINTEAFF
TRBJ1-1 TRBV6-4 CASSLTEGRGNTEAFF
TRBJ2-5 TRBV30 CAWSASPPYQETQYF
TRBJ2-3 TRBV6-2/TRBV6-3 CAGASGMSTDTQYF
TRBJ2-1 TRBV19 CPSLDIVSYNEQFF
TRBJ2-1 TRBV3-1 CASSPGTGPTEQFF
TRBJ1-2 TRBV7-6 CASSLVGAGSRDGYTF
TRBJ2-7 TRBV27 CASSWKLAGEGRAEQYF
TRBJ2-7 TRBV6-1 CASSERETYEQYF
TRBJ1-1 TRBV29-1 CSVGTQQNTEAFF
TRBJ1-2 TRBV5-6 CASSIGTVDRYTF
TRBJ1-2 TRBV12-3/TRBV12-4 CASCRVLYGYTF
TRBJ1-1 TRBV28 CASKGGVVSGTEAFF
TRBJ2-7 TRBV5-1 CASSSGDYVRHEQYF
TRBJ2-2 TRBV6-1 CASQGRDNTGELFF
TRBJ1-4 TRBV6-5 CASSYSTGPNEKLFF
TRBJ2-3 TRBV11-2 CASSPELAGGTDTQYF
TRBJ2-7 TRBV3-1 CASGFQGSYEQYF
TRBJ2-3 TRBV29-1 CSVVLDTQYF
TRBJ2-5 TRBV7-2 CASSVTSGSGETQYF
TRBJ2-2 TRBV12-5 CASGHRLAGNTGELFF
TRBJ2-1 TRBV20-1 CSARDWSTSGPNEQFF
TRBJ2-5 TRBV20-1 CSASIGSQGETQYF
TRBJ2-6 TRBV5-1 CASSRTGGAGANVLTF
TRBJ2-7 TRBV7-2 CASSPGLQTYEQYF
TRBJ2-7 TRBV6-1 CASSPTSGNSYEQYF